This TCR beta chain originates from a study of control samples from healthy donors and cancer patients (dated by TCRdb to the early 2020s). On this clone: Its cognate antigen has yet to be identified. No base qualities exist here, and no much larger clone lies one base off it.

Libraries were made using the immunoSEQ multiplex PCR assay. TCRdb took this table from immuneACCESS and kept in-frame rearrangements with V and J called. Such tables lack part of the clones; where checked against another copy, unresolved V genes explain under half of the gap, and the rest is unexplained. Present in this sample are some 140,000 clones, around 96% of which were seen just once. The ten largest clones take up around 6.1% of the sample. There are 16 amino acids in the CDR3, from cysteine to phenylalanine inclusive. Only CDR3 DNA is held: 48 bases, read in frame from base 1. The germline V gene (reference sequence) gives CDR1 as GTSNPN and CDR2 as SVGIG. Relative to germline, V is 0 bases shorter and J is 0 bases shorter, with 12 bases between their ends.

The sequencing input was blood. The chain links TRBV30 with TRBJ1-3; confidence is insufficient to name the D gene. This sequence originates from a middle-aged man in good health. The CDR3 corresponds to CAWSVKGIGSGNTIYF. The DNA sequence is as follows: TGTGCCTGGAGTGTAAAGGGTATTGGCTCTGGAAACACCATATATTTT.